This T cell receptor (beta chain) appears in the sequencing data of a study of cytomegalovirus exposure and HLA in healthy donors. This clone was detected a few times. The antigen is undetermined. Primers for the PCR totalled 60 Vbeta and 13 Jbeta. Data came from immunoSEQ multiplex PCR; TCRdb stores just in-frame clones and leaves some out. Of around 90,000 clones in the sample, around 64% were seen once. Whole-study findings and limits: According to a later analysis, most TCR beta chains associated with CMV appeared HLA-restricted. Immune exposure data for these donors was limited to CMV serostatus. According to a later analysis, donors in an Asian-associated ancestry cluster reportedly had fewer N-insertions than the roughly 720-donor mean.

CDR3 length: 14 residues. V lost 7 bases to trimming and J lost 6 bases; unmatched junction nucleotides: 7. CDR1 MNHEY and CDR2 SMNVEV come from the germline V gene (reference sequence). Sequenced sample: PBMCs. This clonotype was obtained from a human donor in good health. The chain combines TRBV27 with TRBJ2-4; TRBD2 agrees at 9 bases. The CDR3 is CASTRGGAGNIQYF. CDR3 coding DNA: TGTGCCAGCACCCGCGGGGGGGCTGGAAACATTCAGTACTTC.